This T cell receptor beta chain was captured in a study of shared clonotypes between healthy human individuals (TCRdb year 2020). Some background on the complete study: The cohort included a few men and two women between 18 and 49 years of age. The study deeply sequenced blood TCR repertoires of several healthy adults to estimate repertoire size and the extent of clonotype sharing between individuals. Libraries were prepared and TCR repertoires were sequenced by different laboratories using diverse techniques, in order to increase sequencing depth and limit assay-specific biases. Each donor's leukapheresis produced roughly between roughly 0.85 and 9.5 billion PBMCs.

The sample holds one count of this clone. Its specific antigen is unknown. The record has no base qualities; no much larger clone is one base away. Summary of the overall study and its limitations: Sampling was limited to blood, and TCR repertoires in tissue likely differ from TCR repertoires in blood. Pairwise subsampling indicated that sequencing depth was expected to affect the degree of clonotype sharing among donors. The genetic and exposure-history diversity represented was limited by the small number of donors.

Using the deep immunoSEQ assay, multiplex PCR amplified TCR CDR3 regions from genomic DNA. Extracted genomic DNA from each cell subset was distributed evenly across all wells of several immunoSEQ 96-well plates, and each plate was treated as a replicate. For unsorted PBMC, each replicate PCR was loaded with 300 ng genomic DNA, equivalent to 25,000 to 35,000 T cell genomes. Ten immunoSEQ deep assay plates were used to sequence unsorted PBMC genomic DNA. Purified libraries were quantified with a Qubit 3.0 fluorometer, sized on a Bioanalyzer 2100, and re-quantified with the KAPA Library Quantification kit. Every immunoSEQ 96-well plate was sequenced on a dedicated single-read 150-cycle Illumina NextSeq 550 flow cell. The authors processed their data as follows. Because the immunoSEQ output included only junctional sequences and no quality scores, the filtering could not be the same as the filtering used for full-length reads. To assign V/J genes and CDR3, sequences were annotated against IMGT germline references using PyIR, a Python wrapper for IgBLAST v1.9. Reads were filtered out if the reads had weak V/J assignments (E-value above 1e-6), no CDR3, stop codons, out-of-frame junctions, or ambiguous translated residues. A V3J clonotype was defined by an identical inferred V gene, J gene, and CDR3 amino acid sequence. Percentage overlap between repertoires was calculated by dividing the number of shared unique clonotypes by the size of the smaller repertoire. Richness of each repertoire was evaluated using RTK rarefaction, the Chao1 estimator, and Recon v2.1 estimates of unobserved clonotypes. In its TCRdb copy, this immuneACCESS table keeps in-frame sequences only and misses some clones. Where compared with another copy, unresolved V genes explain less than half of these, and the others have no known cause. V and J calls and clone size are as listed in that table; D and trimming were resolved from the DNA. Within this sample are around 500,000 clones, with 60% to 85% of them counted one time only. The ten largest clones add up to over 10% of the sample.

The CDR3 measures 14 amino acids from cysteine to phenylalanine. Left in the record is the CDR3 DNA by itself, 42 bases read in frame from the first base. V is pared back by 5 bases and J by 2 bases, with 13 bases lying between the germline termini. For CDR1 and CDR2, the germline V gene lists SGHTA and FQGNSA. The donors were healthy, HIV-negative adults who had no recently reported acute infections or vaccinations. All donors were Caucasian adults living in Nashville, Tennessee, USA. For unsorted samples, 90 million or so PBMCs were counted, and genomic DNA was extracted using the QIAamp DNA Blood Mini kit. Blood was collected by leukapheresis, and PBMCs were isolated by Ficoll-Histopaque density gradient centrifugation and then cryopreserved in liquid nitrogen vapor phase.

The sample was PBMCs. The V and J genes are TRBV7-2 and TRBJ2-7; the D gene is perhaps TRBD1 or TRBD2, as each covers 5 bases. The TCR was taken from a woman in her forties in good health. Some clones in this sample may be carry-over from other donors' samples. The CDR3 in this case is CASSPSGTAYEQYF. The DNA reads TGTGCCAGCAGCCCCTCAGGGACCGCCTACGAGCAGTACTTC. When the CDR3 is completed using the reference TRBV7-2 and TRBJ2-7 genes on either side, the full variable domain is GAGVSQSPSNKVTEKGKDVELRCDPISGHTALYWYRQSLGQGLEFLIYFQGNSAPDKSGLPSDRFSAERTGGSVSTLTIQRTQQEDSAVYLCASSPSGTAYEQYFGPGTRLTVT.